This TCR beta chain was found in a study of T cell responses to AZD1222 COVID-19 vaccine. TCRdb's table, derived via immunoSEQ multiplex PCR, lists solely in-frame clones and lacks some. The sample comprises about 130,000 clones, roughly 82% of which are singletons, and roughly 3.9% rests with the top ten. This receptor was taken from an adult in good health. Sequencing used peripheral blood, obtained on day 0 of AZD1222 vaccination.

DNA of the CDR3: TGTGCCAGCAGACAGCGGGGAGGCACCTACGAGCAGTACTTC. Translated: CASRQRGGTYEQYF. The chain recombines TRBV6-5 with TRBJ2-7, with TRBD2 matching 7 bases. This CDR3 is built from 14 residues. The germline CDR1 and CDR2 sequences are MNHEY and SVGAGI. J was trimmed by 2 bases and V by 6 bases; bases with no gene match: 7.